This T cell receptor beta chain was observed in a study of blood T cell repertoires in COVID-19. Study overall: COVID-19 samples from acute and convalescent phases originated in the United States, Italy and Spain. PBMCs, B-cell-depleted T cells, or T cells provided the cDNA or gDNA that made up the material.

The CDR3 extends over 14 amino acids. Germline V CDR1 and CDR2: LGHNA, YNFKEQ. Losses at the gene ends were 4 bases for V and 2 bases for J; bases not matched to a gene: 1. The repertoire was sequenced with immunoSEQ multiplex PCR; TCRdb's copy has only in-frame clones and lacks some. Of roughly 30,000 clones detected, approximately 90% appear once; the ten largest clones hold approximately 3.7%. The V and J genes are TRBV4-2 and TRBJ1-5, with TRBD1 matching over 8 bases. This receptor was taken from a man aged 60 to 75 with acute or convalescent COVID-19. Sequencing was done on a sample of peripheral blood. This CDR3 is CASSLQGGNQPQHF. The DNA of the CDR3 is TGTGCCAGCAGCCTACAGGGGGGCAATCAGCCCCAGCATTTT.